Each of the 16 T cell receptor beta chains below was sequenced from the same sample in a study of CD8+CD57+ T cells in acquired aplastic anemia (dated by TCRdb to 2017 to 2018). The sequencing machine was an Illumina HiSeq 2000. Profiling of TCR beta VDJ combinations and CDR3 sequences used genomic DNA as the template. The public sequencing data were trimmed at Q25 with fastp and processed into clonotypes with MiXCR by TCRdb, which kept only in-frame beta chains. CDR3 protein sequences are deduplicated, and each keeps its most common genes and DNA. This sample comprises some 68,000 distinct CDR3 sequences, 45% to 60% of them detected only once. Roughly 8.7% of the sample rests with the top ten. The specimen was sorted CD4+, CD8+, or CD8+CD57+ T cells (not recorded which) from PBMCs. These receptors were taken from a human donor in good health, serving as a control.

V gene TRBV27 combines with J gene TRBJ1-1, with D unclear. This CDR3 is 11 amino acids long. V was trimmed by 5 bases and J by 7 bases, leaving 8 bases between them. Germline assignment: CDR1 MNHEY and CDR2 SMNVEV (reference sequence). CDR3 sequence (DNA): TGTGCCAGCAGTCAATCGAGTGAAGCTTTCTTT. Protein: CASSQSSEAFF.

This chain uses TRBV2 with TRBJ1-5; D might be TRBD1 (6 bases). Germline V gives CDR1 SNHLY, CDR2 FYNNEI. The CDR3 extends over 15 amino acids. V was pared by 6 bases and J by 7 bases, with 19 bases between. This CDR3 is CASSLTTGPGQPQHF. The CDR3 DNA sequence: TGTGCCAGCAGCTTGACGACAGGCCCTGGCCAGCCCCAGCATTTT.

A single count supports this clonotype. This chain uses TRBV29-1 with TRBJ1-1, with TRBD1 as a possible D gene (6 bases). Germline V gene data show CDR1 as SQVTM and CDR2 as ANQGSEA. V was clipped by 8 bases and J by 0 bases, with 10 bases between them. The CDR3 is 12 amino acids. The CDR3 sequence is CSWDTMNTEAFF. CDR3 coding DNA: TGCAGCTGGGACACCATGAACACTGAAGCTTTCTTT.

This clonotype has a count of ten or more. The CDR3: CSAKRLAGDWNEQFF. Written as DNA, the CDR3 is TGCAGTGCTAAACGACTAGCGGGAGATTGGAATGAGCAGTTCTTC. The genes are TRBV20-1 and TRBJ2-1; 12 nucleotides line up with TRBD2. The V and J ends lost 4 bases and 7 bases, in that order; junction bases with no gene match: 8. The CDR3 length is 15 residues. CDR1 and CDR2 (germline): DFQATT, SNEGSKA (reference sequence).

This clonotype showed up just a few times. This may be a read error, as it is one base from a much larger clone. The CDR3 reads CAGSPSGVNEQFF. In DNA, the CDR3 is TGCGCCGGCAGCCCTAGCGGAGTGAATGAGCAGTTCTTC. J is TRBJ2-1 and V is TRBV5-5; 7 bases are shared with TRBD2. This CDR3 has 13 amino acids. Germline CDR1 is SGHKS and CDR2 is YYEKEE (reference sequence).

This clonotype has ten or more counts. The chain links TRBV4-2 to TRBJ1-6; D remains unclear. This CDR3 region has 16 residues. V was trimmed by 2 bases and J by 6 bases, leaving 14 bases between them. Germline V gene data show CDR1 as LGHNA and CDR2 as YNFKEQ. The CDR3 loop is CASSQNPDGVNSPLHF. The DNA for the CDR3 is TGTGCCAGCAGCCAAAACCCGGACGGAGTTAATTCACCCCTCCACTTT.

This clonotype was seen ten or more times. This chain joins TRBV30 and TRBJ1-2; D unclear. From germline, CDR1 is GTSNPN and CDR2 SVGIG (reference sequence). V lost 4 bases and J lost 2, with 14 bases in between. The CDR3 runs 14 residues. The DNA of the CDR3 is TGTGCCTGGACTCACGACGGAGGAAACTATGGCTACACCTTC. Its translation: CAWTHDGGNYGYTF.

This clonotype was counted ten times or more. The rearrangement uses TRBV5-1 and TRBJ2-1; D unclear. There are 12 residues in the CDR3. Per germline, CDR1 SGHRS and CDR2 YFSETQ. Deletions cut 2 bases from V and 2 bases from J, with 2 bases between. CDR3 bases: TGCGCCAGCAGCTTCGCCTACAATGAGCAGTTCTTC. Translated: CASSFAYNEQFF.

The rearrangement links TRBV5-6 to TRBJ2-7; D remains ambiguous. Germline V CDR1 and CDR2: SGHDT, YYEEEE. The CDR3 has 16 amino acids. V was cut by 4 bases and J by 6 bases, with 23 bases left in between. CDR3 sequence reads: CASSIGWQWRFLEQYF. CDR3 nucleotide sequence: TGTGCCAGCAGCATTGGGTGGCAGTGGCGTTTCCTCGAGCAGTACTTC.

This clonotype has a count of ten or more. The CDR3 bases are TGTGCCAGCAGCTACAGAAGCCCGAACACTGAAGCTTTCTTT. Translated: CASSYRSPNTEAFF. The rearrangement links TRBV7-9 to TRBJ1-1, with no clear D. Germline V gives CDR1 SEHNR, CDR2 FQNEAQ (reference sequence). Trimming removed 4 bases at V and 1 base at J, with 10 bases between. There are 14 residues in the CDR3.

Comment on this clonotype: Since a much larger clone is just one base distant, this may be a read error. The chain couples TRBV30 to TRBJ1-2; D unclear. The V gene lost 1 base and the J gene lost 6 bases, with 12 bases spanning the gap. This CDR3 contains 13 residues. Looked up from germline, CDR1 is GTSNPN and CDR2 is SVGIG (reference sequence). CDR3 in amino acids: CAWSATGRDGYTF. CDR3 nucleotides: TGTGCCTGGAGTGCCACGGGTCGGGATGGCTACACCTTC. The variable domain in full, with the rest retrieved from reference TRBV30 and TRBJ1-2, is SQTIHQWPATLVQPVGSPLSLECTVEGTSNPNLYWYRQAAGRGLQLLFYSVGIGQISSEVPQNLSASRPQDRQFILSSKKLLLSDSGFYLCAWSATGRDGYTFGSGTRLTVV.

V and J are TRBV2 and TRBJ2-5, with no clear D. Per the germline V gene, CDR1 is SNHLY and CDR2 is FYNNEI. Trimming stripped 3 bases from V and 4 bases from J, with 6 bases between. The CDR3 runs 12 residues. The CDR3 DNA follows: TGTGCCAGCAGTGAGTGGCTAGAGACCCAGTACTTC. It codes for CASSEWLETQYF.

V usage is TRBV10-1 and J usage is TRBJ2-7, with TRBD2 matching 8 bases. The CDR3 consists of 15 residues. Germline V CDR1 and CDR2: WNHNN, SYGVQD (reference sequence). Trimming took 9 bases from V and 3 from J; bases not matched to a gene: 13. The CDR3 loop reads CASPTGQRGNYEQYF. DNA of the CDR3: TGCGCCAGTCCGACCGGGCAGCGGGGGAACTACGAGCAGTACTTC.

The count of this clonotype is one. This CDR3 reads CATSRDVQQHYGYTF. The CDR3 nucleotides are TGTGCCACCAGCAGAGACGTTCAACAGCACTATGGCTACACCTTC. This rearrangement joins TRBV15 to TRBJ1-2, with unresolved D. The V end lost 0 bases, the J end lost 3 bases, and 11 bases lay between the germline ends. CDR1 is LNHNV and CDR2 is YYDKDF in the germline V gene (reference sequence). There are 15 residues in the CDR3.

The J gene is TRBJ2-2, the V gene TRBV6-1; D gene ambiguous. The CDR3 contains 15 residues. Per germline, CDR1 MNHNS and CDR2 SASEGT. Between the trimmed V and J ends, which lost 2 bases and 4 bases, there was a span of 11 bases. The CDR3 DNA reads as TGTGCCAGCAGTGAATCGGAAGTCGGCACCGGGGAGCTGTTTTTT. It codes for CASSESEVGTGELFF.

V gene TRBV7-6 combines with J gene TRBJ2-7, with TRBD1 matching over 7 bases. V dropped 5 bases and J dropped 3; count of bases not matched to a gene: 4. The CDR3 is made up of 13 amino acids. Per germline, CDR1 SGHVS and CDR2 FNYEAQ. CDR3 loop: CASSQNRGYEQYF. CDR3 nucleotide sequence: TGTGCCAGCAGCCAGAACAGGGGCTACGAGCAGTACTTC.